The present entry profiles one T cell receptor beta chain with its context. Germline loops: CDR1 GTSNPN, CDR2 SVGIG (reference sequence). Between the trimmed V and J ends, which lost 4 bases and 7 bases, there was a span of 11 bases. The CDR3 has 12 amino acids. Method: immunoSEQ multiplex PCR; TCRdb's copy keeps in-frame clones and lacks some. The data contain 99,000 or so clones, 85% to 95% of them singletons. This sample was included in a study of OX40 agonist ivuxolimab in advanced cancers. This receptor was taken from an adult with an advanced solid tumor such as melanoma, head and neck, liver or kidney cancer. This chain uses TRBV30 with TRBJ1-3, with a possible D match to TRBD1 (6 bases). Sequencing used CD4+ or CD8+ T cells sorted from blood, obtained in a trial of the OX40 agonist ivuxolimab. In DNA form, the CDR3 reads TGTGCCTGGACGTCAGGGGCGAACACCATATATTTT. Its translation: CAWTSGANTIYF.